This TCR beta chain comes out of a study of shared clonotypes between healthy human individuals. On the study more broadly: Each donor had three CD4 naive, three CD4 memory, two CD8 naive and one CD8 memory plate. Study-level findings and limits: Memory subsets generally showed smaller estimated richness than naive subsets did.

Points on this clone: Its matching antigen is unknown.

The study ran the assay at deep level. The table came from immunoSEQ multiplex PCR; TCRdb's copy has only in-frame clones and leaves some out. This table has under 2.5 million clones, roughly 92% appearing once. In germline, CDR1 is LNHDA, CDR2 SQIVND (reference sequence). V trimming: 5 bases; J trimming: 1 base; junction bases outside the gene matches: 8. This CDR3 region has 15 residues. The rearrangement uses TRBV19 and TRBJ2-7, with 7 bases identical to TRBD1. Material: naive CD4+ T cells from PBMCs. Noted subset: CD45RA+ positively selected. This TCR derives from a man between 18 and 35 years old in good health. Some clones in this sample may be carry-over from other donors' samples. The CDR3 region is CASSPVWDRSYEQYF. The CDR3 DNA reads TGTGCCAGTAGTCCTGTGTGGGACAGATCCTACGAGCAGTACTTC.